The clone carrying this T cell receptor (beta chain) was seen repeatedly, ten times or more. This entry comes from a study of T-cell reconstitution after alpha-beta-depleted transplantation in children. Unique molecular identifiers were used in preparing the TCRbeta library. TCRdb re-derived calls from the PCR reads in MiXCR, one entry per CDR3 protein. The data contain approximately 300,000 distinct CDR3 sequences, roughly a tenth of them singletons. CDR3 size: 15 residues. The clonotype was recovered from a boy younger than two with acute myeloid leukemia, due to receive a stem cell transplant. The gene calls are TRBV21-1 and TRBJ2-7; the DNA was not compared with TRBD2, the D call given in the table. TRBV21-1 is reported as a pseudogene. The sequenced sample was PBMCs, obtained before TCRalphabeta/CD19-depleted stem cell transplant. CDR3 sequence (DNA): TGTGCCAGCAGCAAAGCCAGCGGCAATAACTACGAGCAGTACTTC. It encodes CASSKASGNNYEQYF.